A selection of T cell receptor beta chains follows, all from one sample in a study of patients and donors after allogeneic stem cell transplantation. In TCRdb, the RT-PCR reads were re-called with MiXCR into one record per CDR3 protein. The profile shows more than 150,000 distinct CDR3 sequences, about a quarter of them singletons. Sequencing was done on a sample of blood, either unsorted or a sorted T cell fraction (not recorded which). Receptors were obtained from a human donor who was either an allogeneic HSCT recipient or a stem cell or donor lymphocyte infusion donor (not recorded which). It is not recorded whose cells these are; they may come from a transplant donor. Both conserved end residues are part of each CDR3. Each record gives: J gene, V gene, D gene, clone size, CDR3 protein, CDR3 DNA. D genes are given only for firm matches. Expanded clones are given a class, and other clones once, few, many or no size at all.

>TRBJ1-1|TRBV12-3/TRBV12-4|-|few
CASRWGSSPEDTEAFF
TGTGCCAGCAGGTGGGGCAGTTCCCCGGAGGACACTGAAGCTTTCTTT
>TRBJ1-1|TRBV12-3/TRBV12-4|-|-
CASRSSAGTLGDTEAFF
TGTGCCAGCAGGTCCTCGGCAGGAACACTTGGGGACACTGAAGCTTTCTTT
>TRBJ1-1|TRBV5-4|-|few
CASSLVPGSKEAFF
TGTGCCAGCAGCTTGGTCCCAGGATCGAAGGAAGCTTTCTTT
>TRBJ1-4|TRBV20-1|-|few
CSARDADSLVRTATNEKLFF
TGCAGTGCTAGAGATGCGGACAGCTTAGTCAGAACCGCAACTAATGAAAAACTGTTTTTT
>TRBJ2-1|TRBV20-1|TRBD2|few
CSAYSLGTSVNEQFF
TGCAGTGCCTATTCACTCGGGACTAGCGTTAATGAGCAGTTCTTC
>TRBJ2-2|TRBV12-3/TRBV12-4|-|few
CASSFAGTNTGELFF
TGTGCCAGCAGTTTTGCCGGGACAAACACCGGGGAGCTGTTTTTT
>TRBJ2-1|TRBV20-1|TRBD2|few
CSARDRASGRRDEQFF
TGCAGTGCTAGAGATCGAGCTAGCGGGAGGAGGGATGAGCAGTTCTTC
>TRBJ1-6|TRBV6-1|-|few
CASNGPPVPGRIQNSPLHF
TGTGCCAGCAACGGCCCCCCCGTCCCGGGACGCATACAGAATTCACCCCTCCACTTT
>TRBJ1-6|TRBV12-3/TRBV12-4|-|few
CASSLDRTYNSPLHF
TGTGCCAGCAGTTTAGATCGGACCTATAATTCACCCCTCCACTTT
>TRBJ1-2|TRBV3-1|-|-
CASSQGRAGYTF
TGTGCCAGCAGCCAAGGGAGGGCTGGCTACACCTTC
>TRBJ2-5|TRBV6-5|-|many
CASSYGTSIRRETQYF
TGTGCCAGCAGTTACGGGACCTCAATCCGTCGTGAGACCCAGTACTTC
>TRBJ1-5|TRBV7-8|-|-
CASSRTPNQPQHF
TGTGCCAGCAGCCGGACACCTAATCAGCCCCAGCATTTT
>TRBJ2-1|TRBV10-3|TRBD2|-
CAISEPGTSGYNEQFF
TGTGCCATCAGTGAGCCCGGGACTAGCGGCTACAATGAGCAGTTCTTC
>TRBJ2-1|TRBV29-1|-|few
CSVVSFGSWIGRKISSYNEQFF
TGCAGCGTTGTAAGTTTTGGGAGTTGGATTGGAAGGAAAATAAGCTCCTACAATGAGCAGTTCTTC
>TRBJ2-1|TRBV24-1|-|few
CATRAYNEQFF
TGTGCCACCAGGGCGTACAATGAGCAGTTCTTC
>TRBJ2-1|TRBV19|TRBD2|once
CASSFPTSGSNEQFF
TGTGCCAGTAGTTTTCCGACTAGCGGGAGCAATGAGCAGTTCTTC
>TRBJ1-1|TRBV20-1|-|few
CSARPHGDTEAFF
TGCAGTGCTAGACCACATGGGGACACTGAAGCTTTCTTT
>TRBJ1-5|TRBV4-1|TRBD1|-
CASSQLFPGQRNQPQHF
TGCGCCAGCAGCCAACTTTTCCCGGGACAGAGAAATCAGCCCCAGCATTTT
>TRBJ1-1|TRBV5-6|-|-
CASSNPGHSNTEAFF
TGTGCCAGCAGCAACCCGGGACACTCGAACACTGAAGCTTTCTTT
>TRBJ1-6|TRBV12-3/TRBV12-4|TRBD1|few
CASSTTGVNSPLHF
TGTGCCAGCAGCACGACAGGGGTTAATTCACCCCTCCACTTT
>TRBJ1-3|TRBV6-6|-|-
CASSYALDSYSGNTIYF
TGTGCCAGCAGTTACGCGCTTGACAGCTACTCTGGAAACACCATATATTTT
>TRBJ2-7|TRBV20-1|-|once
CSATPPEGTYEQYF
TGCAGTGCTACGCCCCCGGAGGGGACTTACGAGCAGTACTTC
>TRBJ1-1|TRBV12-3/TRBV12-4|-|few
CASSLLGSEAFF
TGTGCCAGCAGTTTATTAGGGTCTGAAGCTTTCTTT
>TRBJ1-5|TRBV21-1|-|-
CASTHPDRGGNQPQHF
TGTGCCAGCACCCACCCGGACAGGGGCGGCAATCAGCCCCAGCATTTT
>TRBJ2-1|TRBV7-8|-|-
CASTHTGGGPYNEQFF
TGTGCCAGCACCCATACAGGCGGCGGCCCCTACAATGAGCAGTTCTTC
>TRBJ1-1|TRBV20-1|-|few
CSARPPQGVTEAFF
TGCAGTGCCCGGCCCCCGCAGGGAGTCACTGAAGCTTTCTTT
>TRBJ2-4|TRBV4-3|-|-
CASSQVKGNGAKNIQYF
TGCGCCAGCAGCCAAGTCAAGGGGAATGGAGCCAAAAACATTCAGTACTTC
>TRBJ2-1|TRBV4-2|-|-
CASSQDIGNNEQFF
TGTGCCAGCAGCCAAGATATCGGAAACAATGAGCAGTTCTTC
>TRBJ2-3|TRBV6-5|-|few
CASSYSIPDTQYF
TGTGCCAGCAGTTACTCGATCCCAGATACGCAGTATTTT
>TRBJ1-5|TRBV29-1|-|-
CSVGQNGGNQPQHF
TGCAGCGTAGGACAGAACGGGGGCAATCAGCCCCAGCATTTT
>TRBJ1-4|TRBV19|TRBD1|few
CASSTLGQSNEKLFF
TGTGCCAGTAGTACTCTGGGACAGAGTAATGAAAAACTGTTTTTT
>TRBJ1-1|TRBV7-9|TRBD1|-
CAGGTGGFIEAFF
TGTGCCGGAGGGACAGGGGGATTTATTGAAGCTTTCTTT
>TRBJ1-5|TRBV7-7|-|-
CASSFRLGVGQPQHF
TGTGCCAGCAGCTTTAGGCTAGGCGTCGGTCAGCCCCAGCATTTT
>TRBJ1-1|TRBV2|TRBD1|few
CASSVAPDRGDTEAFF
TGTGCCAGCAGTGTGGCCCCTGACAGGGGGGACACTGAAGCTTTCTTT
>TRBJ2-7|TRBV21-1|-|-
CASSIPPGHSSYEQYF
TGTGCCAGCTCGATCCCTCCCGGCCACAGTTCCTACGAGCAGTACTTC
>TRBJ1-2|TRBV30|-|many
CAWSDRNYGYTF
TGTGCCTGGAGTGACAGAAACTATGGCTACACCTTC
>TRBJ2-7|TRBV20-1|-|-
CSAGGQYEQYF
TGCAGTGCCGGGGGACAATACGAGCAGTACTTC
>TRBJ2-3|TRBV10-3|-|-
CAISESARTDTQYF
TGTGCCATCAGTGAGTCAGCTAGGACAGATACGCAGTATTTT
>TRBJ2-2|TRBV2|-|-
CASSEAGEYTGELFF
TGTGCCAGCAGTGAAGCAGGGGAGTACACCGGGGAGCTGTTTTTT
>TRBJ2-7|TRBV20-1|-|-
CSARDSGDLYYEQYF
TGCAGTGCTAGAGATAGTGGGGACCTGTACTACGAGCAGTACTTC
>TRBJ2-1|TRBV5-1|TRBD1|-
CASSPDRATYNEQFF
TGCGCCAGCAGCCCAGACAGGGCTACTTACAATGAGCAGTTCTTC
>TRBJ1-1|TRBV3-1|-|-
CASRKTGETEAFF
TGTGCCAGCAGAAAGACAGGTGAGACTGAAGCTTTCTTT
>TRBJ2-2|TRBV4-2|-|-
CASSLDLGELFF
TGTGCCAGCAGCCTTGATCTGGGGGAGCTGTTTTTT
>TRBJ1-1|TRBV3-1|-|-
CASSQDHAAEAFF
TGTGCCAGCAGCCAAGATCATGCAGCTGAAGCTTTCTTT
>TRBJ1-1|TRBV2|TRBD1|-
CASSEGQGGNTEAFF
TGTGCCAGCAGTGAAGGACAGGGGGGTAACACTGAAGCTTTCTTT
>TRBJ1-2|TRBV7-2|-|-
CASSLIQNGYTF
TGTGCCAGCAGCTTAATACAAAATGGCTACACCTTC
>TRBJ1-4|TRBV12-3/TRBV12-4|-|many
CASSGYRVRLFF
TGTGCCAGCAGCGGATACAGGGTTCGCCTGTTTTTT
>TRBJ2-7|TRBV5-1|-|-
CASSRGEGFYEQYF
TGCGCCAGCAGCAGGGGGGAAGGGTTCTACGAGCAGTACTTC
>TRBJ1-6|TRBV25-1|-|-
CASSEGPQGANSPLHF
TGTGCCAGCAGTGAAGGCCCACAGGGCGCCAATTCACCCCTCCACTTT